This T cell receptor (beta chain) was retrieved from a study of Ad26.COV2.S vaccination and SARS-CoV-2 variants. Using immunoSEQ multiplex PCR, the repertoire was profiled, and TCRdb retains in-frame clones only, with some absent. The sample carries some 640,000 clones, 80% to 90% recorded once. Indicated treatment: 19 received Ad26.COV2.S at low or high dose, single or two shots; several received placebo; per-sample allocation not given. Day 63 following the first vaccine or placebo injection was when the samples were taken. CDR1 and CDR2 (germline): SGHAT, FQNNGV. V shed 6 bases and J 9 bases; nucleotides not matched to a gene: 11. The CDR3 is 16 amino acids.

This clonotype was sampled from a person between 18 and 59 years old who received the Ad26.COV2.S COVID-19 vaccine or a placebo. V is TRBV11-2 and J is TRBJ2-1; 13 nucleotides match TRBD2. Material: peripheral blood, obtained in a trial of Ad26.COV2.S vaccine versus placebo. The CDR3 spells CASSFFGGLAGSEQFF. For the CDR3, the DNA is TGTGCCAGCAGTTTTTTTGGGGGACTAGCGGGAAGTGAGCAGTTCTTC.